This T cell receptor beta chain appears in the sequencing data of a study of blood T cell repertoires in COVID-19. Germline V lookup: CDR1 LNHDA, CDR2 SQIVND (reference sequence). V was pared by 2 bases and J by 3 bases, with 6 bases of the junction left unmatched. The CDR3 covers 16 residues. The data were produced by immunoSEQ multiplex PCR, yet TCRdb's version contains in-frame clones alone and is incomplete. The table records 300,000 to 450,000 clones, 85% to 90% of them present only once. The chain carries TRBV19 and TRBJ2-2; 7 nucleotides agree with TRBD2. Input material: peripheral blood. The receptor comes from a human donor in a cohort sampled during active COVID-19. The CDR3 region is CASSIWEGSDTGELFF. The CDR3 nucleotides are TGTGCCAGTAGTATATGGGAGGGATCGGACACCGGGGAGCTGTTTTTT. The full variable domain, its missing parts supplied by reference TRBV19 and TRBJ2-2, is DGGITQSPKYLFRKEGQNVTLSCEQNLNHDAMYWYRQDPGQGLRLIYYSQIVNDFQKGDIAEGYSVSREKKESFPLTVTSAQKNPTAFYLCASSIWEGSDTGELFFGEGSRLTVL.